This T cell receptor beta chain is from a study of control samples from healthy donors and cancer patients. Measured with immunoSEQ multiplex PCR; TCRdb has only the in-frame clones, and not every one. Found here are under 300,000 clones, about four fifths of them singletons; the top ten hold about 14%. V was clipped by 0 bases and J by 7 bases, with 9 bases between them. The germline CDR1 and CDR2 sequences are SQVTM and ANQGSEA. This CDR3 is 12 amino acids long. This receptor was taken from an older woman with lung cancer. Sequencing was done on a sample of PBMCs. The chain carries TRBV29-1 and TRBJ1-2; D unclear. The CDR3 protein is CSVEDFGGGYTF. The CDR3, as DNA: TGCAGCGTTGAAGACTTCGGTGGTGGCTACACCTTC.